Following are 16 T cell receptor beta chains from one sample sequenced in a study of blood T cell repertoires in COVID-19. The assay was immunoSEQ multiplex PCR, and TCRdb's table has in-frame clones only and misses some. The sample has 200,000 to 250,000 clones, about 90% seen once. The sequenced sample consisted of peripheral blood. The receptors shown here come from a woman in her twenties or thirties who had recovered from COVID-19.

The genes are TRBV2 and TRBJ2-4; 8 bases align to TRBD1. The germline V gene has CDR1 SNHLY and CDR2 FYNNEI. V lost 7 bases and J lost 0; bases outside the gene matches: 11. CDR3 length: 17 residues. CDR3 DNA sequence: TGTGCCAGCAAGGGCAGGGGGCCTGCTCTAGCCAAAAACATTCAGTACTTC. It encodes CASKGRGPALAKNIQYF. Looking up the rest from reference TRBV2 and TRBJ2-4 gives the full variable domain: EPEVTQTPSHQVTQMGQEVILRCVPISNHLYFYWYRQILGQKVEFLVSFYNNEISEKSEIFDDQFSVERPDGSNFTLKIRSTKLEDSAMYFCASKGRGPALAKNIQYFGAGTRLSVL.

The chain joins TRBV11-2 to TRBJ2-5; 9 bases match TRBD2. Germline values: CDR1 SGHAT, CDR2 FQNNGV. The CDR3 consists of 16 residues. V lost 5 bases to trimming and J lost 1 base; unmatched junction nucleotides: 8. CDR3 amino acids: CASSPIAGDFQETQYF. As DNA, the CDR3 is TGTGCCAGCAGCCCCATAGCGGGGGACTTCCAAGAGACCCAGTACTTC.

V usage is TRBV2 and J usage is TRBJ1-2, with a possible D match to TRBD1 (5 bases). CDR1 is SNHLY and CDR2 is FYNNEI in the germline V gene. V lost 8 bases and J lost 4, with 14 bases in between. The CDR3 sequence is 13 residues long. CDR3 region: CASPTGLRYGYTF. In nucleotides, the CDR3 is TGTGCCAGCCCCACGGGACTCCGCTATGGCTACACCTTC.

The chain recombines TRBV10-3 with TRBJ1-3; 7 bases map to TRBD1. There are 14 residues in the CDR3. Germline V gives CDR1 ENHRY, CDR2 SYGVKD. Trimming removed 6 bases from V and 4 bases from J; junction bases left unmatched: 6. The CDR3 bases are TGTGCCATCAGGGCTCAGGACAGGGGAAACACCATATATTTT. It is translated as CAIRAQDRGNTIYF.

V is TRBV5-1 and J is TRBJ1-1; D call uncertain. Germline V lookup: CDR1 SGHRS, CDR2 YFSETQ. V lost 0 bases and J lost 4, with 4 bases in between. The CDR3 sequence is 12 residues long. The DNA of the CDR3 is TGCGCCAGCAGCTTGGAGCCCACTGAAGCTTTCTTT. This sequence encodes CASSLEPTEAFF.

The chain couples TRBV4-1 to TRBJ2-7; D possibly corresponds to TRBD2 (6 bases). Germline CDR1 reads MGHRA; CDR2 reads YSYEKL. The CDR3 length is 12 residues. V lost 8 bases and J lost 0, with 8 bases in between. CDR3 nucleotide sequence: TGCGCCAGCGGGGGGAGCTCCTACGAGCAGTACTTC. Translation: CASGGSSYEQYF.

The chain carries TRBV9 and TRBJ1-4; 8 bases align to TRBD1. Trimming removed 0 bases from V and 8 bases from J; junction bases left unmatched: 9. CDR1 SGDLS and CDR2 YYNGEE come from the germline V gene. This CDR3 is built from 16 residues. The CDR3 sequence: CASSVAPGQGTEKLFF. CDR3 DNA: TGTGCCAGCAGCGTAGCTCCAGGACAGGGAACGGAAAAACTGTTTTTT.

The chain recombines TRBV15 with TRBJ2-2; D is undetermined. V was clipped by 2 bases and J by 5 bases, with 6 bases between them. CDR3 length: 13 residues. CDR1 and CDR2 from the germline V gene are LNHNV and YYDKDF (reference sequence). The CDR3 loop is CATSRPVTGELFF. As DNA, the CDR3 is TGTGCCACCAGCAGACCCGTTACCGGGGAGCTGTTTTTT.

CDR3 coding DNA: TGTGCCAGCAGCGCGAGGACAGGGGATGGCTACACCTTC. It codes for CASSARTGDGYTF. This chain connects TRBV6-5 to TRBJ1-2, with 9 bases aligning to TRBD1. The CDR3 contains 13 residues. Germline trimming cut 6 bases from V and 6 bases from J; bases unmatched to any gene: 5. Looked up from germline, CDR1 is MNHEY and CDR2 is SVGAGI.

The CDR3 spells CASNQGMNTEAFF. CDR3 coding DNA: TGTGCCAGCAATCAGGGTATGAACACTGAAGCTTTCTTT. The chain is built from TRBV25-1 and TRBJ1-1, with D perhaps matching TRBD1 (5 bases). Trimming took off 7 bases at V and 0 bases at J, with 9 bases between the two ends. Germline CDR1 and CDR2: MGHDK and SYGVNS. The CDR3 runs 13 residues.

This clone has just a few counts. The chain links TRBV6-2 or TRBV6-3 to TRBJ1-5, with 9 bases fitting TRBD1. The CDR3 has 17 residues. The germline gives CDR1 MNHEY, CDR2 SVGEGT. The ends lost 2 bases at V and 0 bases at J; junction bases unmatched: 5. The CDR3 DNA is TGTGCCAGCAGTTACGACAGGGGGAGTTATAGCAATCAGCCCCAGCATTTT. It specifies CASSYDRGSYSNQPQHF.

The chain is built from TRBV5-1 and TRBJ2-1, with 15 bases aligning to TRBD2. J gave up 8 bases and V 5 bases, and 8 bases lay outside the gene matches. The length of the CDR3 is 16 residues. The germline CDR1 and CDR2 sequences are SGHRS and YFSETQ. The CDR3 is CASRPGLAGGVDEQFF. The CDR3, as DNA: TGCGCCAGCAGGCCGGGACTAGCGGGGGGCGTTGATGAGCAGTTCTTC.

This chain links TRBV4-1 with TRBJ2-5; no clear D. The CDR3 has 15 residues. V shed 3 bases and J shed 1 base, with 12 bases lying between them. Germline V gene lookup returns CDR1 MGHRA and CDR2 YSYEKL. CDR3 coding DNA: TGCGCCAGCAGCCAGTACTATTTATCCCAAGAGACCCAGTACTTC. Protein product: CASSQYYLSQETQYF.

In the case of this clone: The same CDR3 is also encoded by other DNA sequences in this sample. The chain carries TRBV9 and TRBJ2-7; TRBD2 aligns across 12 bases. J gave up 6 bases and V 5 bases, and 3 bases lay outside the gene matches. The CDR3 contains 13 residues. The germline V gene has CDR1 SGDLS and CDR2 YYNGEE. The CDR3 DNA follows: TGTGCCAGCAGTCCTAGCGGGGGGGCCGAGCAGTACTTC. It is translated as CASSPSGGAEQYF.

This CDR3 is CASSPGQGDTEAFF. DNA for the CDR3: TGCGCCAGCAGCCCCGGACAGGGGGACACTGAAGCTTTCTTT. The chain carries TRBV5-1 and TRBJ1-1; 10 nucleotides match TRBD1. This CDR3 spans 14 amino acids. V was clipped by 4 bases and J by 3 bases; unmatched bases: 3. The germline CDR1 and CDR2 sequences are SGHRS and YFSETQ.

The rearrangement links TRBV4-2 to TRBJ1-2; D perhaps matches TRBD1 (6 bases). The CDR3 sequence is 13 residues long. V gave up 0 bases and J gave up 8 bases, with 10 bases separating them. Per germline, CDR1 LGHNA and CDR2 YNFKEQ. The CDR3 spells CASSQEGDRGYTF. The CDR3, as DNA: TGTGCCAGCAGCCAAGAGGGCGACAGGGGCTACACCTTC.